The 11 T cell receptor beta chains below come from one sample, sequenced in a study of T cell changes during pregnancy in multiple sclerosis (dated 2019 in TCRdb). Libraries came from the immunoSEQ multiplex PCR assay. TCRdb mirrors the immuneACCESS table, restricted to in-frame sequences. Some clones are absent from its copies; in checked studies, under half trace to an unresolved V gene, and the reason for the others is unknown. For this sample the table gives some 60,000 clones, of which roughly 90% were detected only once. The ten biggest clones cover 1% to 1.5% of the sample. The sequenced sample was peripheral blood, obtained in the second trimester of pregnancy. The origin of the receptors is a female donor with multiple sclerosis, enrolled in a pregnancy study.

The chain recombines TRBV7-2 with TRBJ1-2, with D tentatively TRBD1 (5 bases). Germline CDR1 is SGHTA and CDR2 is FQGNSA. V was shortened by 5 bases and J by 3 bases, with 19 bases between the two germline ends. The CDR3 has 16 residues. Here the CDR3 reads CASSRLGQGAHYGYTF. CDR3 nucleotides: TGTGCCAGCAGCCGCCTCGGGCAGGGCGCCCACTATGGCTACACCTTC.

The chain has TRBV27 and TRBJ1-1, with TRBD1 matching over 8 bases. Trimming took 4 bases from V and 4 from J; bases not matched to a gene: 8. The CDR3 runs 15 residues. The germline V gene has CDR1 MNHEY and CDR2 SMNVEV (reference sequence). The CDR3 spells CASSYYRGGITEAFF. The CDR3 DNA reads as TGTGCCAGCAGTTACTACAGGGGGGGGATCACTGAAGCTTTCTTT.

The CDR3 region has the DNA TGCGCCAGCAGCCAAGATTACGGGACAGGACTGAACACTGAAGCTTTCTTT. Amino acids: CASSQDYGTGLNTEAFF. The chain carries TRBV4-1 and TRBJ1-1; 8 bases are a match to TRBD1. Germline CDR1 reads MGHRA; CDR2 reads YSYEKL. The V gene end was trimmed by 0 bases and the J gene end by 0 bases; junction bases not matched to a gene: 6. The CDR3 runs 17 residues.

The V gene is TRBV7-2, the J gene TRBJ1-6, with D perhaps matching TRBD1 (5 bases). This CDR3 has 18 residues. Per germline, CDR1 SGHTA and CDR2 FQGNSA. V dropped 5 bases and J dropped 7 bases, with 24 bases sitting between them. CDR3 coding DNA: TGTGCCAGCAGCCTAACTGGGGGAGGTGGCTCTTGGAATTCACCCCTCCACTTT. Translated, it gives CASSLTGGGGSWNSPLHF.

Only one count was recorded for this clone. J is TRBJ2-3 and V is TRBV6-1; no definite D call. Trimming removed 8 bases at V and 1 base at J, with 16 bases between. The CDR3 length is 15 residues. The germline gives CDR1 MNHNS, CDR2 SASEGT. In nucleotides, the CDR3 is TGTGCCAGCGGAGAGAGGCCCCGACGCACAGATACGCAGTATTTT. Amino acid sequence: CASGERPRRTDTQYF.

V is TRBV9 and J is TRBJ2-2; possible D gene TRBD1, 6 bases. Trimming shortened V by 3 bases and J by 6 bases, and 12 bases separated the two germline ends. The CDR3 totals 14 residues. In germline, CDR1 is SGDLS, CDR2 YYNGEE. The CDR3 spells CASSAGANSGELFF. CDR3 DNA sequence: TGTGCCAGCAGCGCAGGGGCCAACTCCGGGGAGCTGTTTTTT.

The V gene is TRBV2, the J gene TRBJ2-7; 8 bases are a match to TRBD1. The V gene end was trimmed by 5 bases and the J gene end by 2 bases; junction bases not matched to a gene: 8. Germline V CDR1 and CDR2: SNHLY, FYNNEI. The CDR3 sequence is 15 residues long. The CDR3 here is CASSLGVGQAYEQYF. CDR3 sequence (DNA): TGTGCCAGCAGTTTAGGGGTGGGACAGGCCTACGAGCAGTACTTC.

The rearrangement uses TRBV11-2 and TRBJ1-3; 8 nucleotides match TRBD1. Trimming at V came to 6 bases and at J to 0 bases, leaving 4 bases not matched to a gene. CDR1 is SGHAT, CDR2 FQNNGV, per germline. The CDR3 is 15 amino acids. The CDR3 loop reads CASRRTGNSGNTIYF. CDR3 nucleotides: TGTGCCAGCAGGCGGACAGGGAACTCTGGAAACACCATATATTTT.

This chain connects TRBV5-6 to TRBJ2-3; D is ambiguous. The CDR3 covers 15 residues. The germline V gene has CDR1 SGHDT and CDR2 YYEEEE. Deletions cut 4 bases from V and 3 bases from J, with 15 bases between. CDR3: CASSARSGGTDTQYF. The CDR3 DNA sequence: TGTGCCAGCAGCGCACGATCGGGTGGGACAGATACGCAGTATTTT.

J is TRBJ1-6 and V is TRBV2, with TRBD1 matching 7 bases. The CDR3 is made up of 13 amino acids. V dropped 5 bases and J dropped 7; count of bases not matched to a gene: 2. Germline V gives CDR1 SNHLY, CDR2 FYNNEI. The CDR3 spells CASSPDRNSPLHF. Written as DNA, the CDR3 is TGTGCCAGCAGTCCGGACAGGAATTCACCCCTCCACTTT.

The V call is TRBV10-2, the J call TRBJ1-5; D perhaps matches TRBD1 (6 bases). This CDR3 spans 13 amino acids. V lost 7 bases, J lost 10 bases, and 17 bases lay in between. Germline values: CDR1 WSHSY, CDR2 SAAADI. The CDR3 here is CASTEGGGNPQHF. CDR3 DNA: TGCGCCAGCACCGAGGGAGGGGGAAACCCCCAGCATTTT.